The T cell receptor beta chain described here comes from a study of blood T cell repertoires in COVID-19. The germline V and J ends were trimmed by 3 bases and 7 bases, with 16 bases remaining between them. There are 15 residues in the CDR3. CDR1 is MNHNS, CDR2 SASEGT, per germline. Authors' methods: Amplification of reference gene primers was used by the study to estimate nucleated cell counts. Assay used: immunoSEQ multiplex PCR; TCRdb lists only in-frame clones, some missing. From that table come the V and J calls and clone size; the DNA was used to work out D and trimming. The sample has about 110,000 clones, 60% to 85% seen once; the top ten hold over 4%.

The sample comprised peripheral blood. The chain links TRBV6-1 to TRBJ1-5; D perhaps matches TRBD1 (6 bases). The source of this sequence is a man aged 65-85 years with acute or convalescent COVID-19. The CDR3 loop is CASSDNRVDQQPQHF. The CDR3, as DNA: TGTGCCAGCAGTGACAACAGGGTGGATCAGCAGCCCCAGCATTTT.